This TCR beta chain appears in the sequencing data of a study of blood T cell repertoires in COVID-19. Study context: Material from acute and convalescent COVID-19 was sourced from the United States, Italy and Spain. T cells, B-cell-depleted T cells, or PBMCs provided the cDNA or gDNA that served as material.

As originally analysed: Amplification from reference gene primers served as the basis for estimated nucleated cell counts. Assay used: immunoSEQ multiplex PCR; TCRdb lists only in-frame clones, some missing. V and J calls and clone size are those listed in that table; D and trimming were worked out from the DNA. The table has about 190,000 clones, roughly 80% seen once; the top ten hold about 13%. Per the germline V gene, CDR1 is SGHTA and CDR2 is FQGNSA. V shed 6 bases, J shed 6 bases, and the junction held 8 bases outside the gene matches. The CDR3 has 15 residues. This sequence originates from a man aged 45-60 years who had recovered from COVID-19. V and J are TRBV7-2 and TRBJ2-3; 11 bases line up with TRBD2. What was sequenced was peripheral blood. CDR3 sequence (DNA): TGTGCCAGCAGTCGTAGCGGGAGGGGGAGGGATACGCAGTATTTT. It encodes CASSRSGRGRDTQYF.